The present TCR beta chain was sequenced within a study of cytomegalovirus exposure and HLA in healthy donors. Study-wide results and limits: The finding came from a later analysis; first-cohort TCR clusters tended to co-occur in the approximately 120 validation repertoires.

A word on this clone: Its antigen is unidentified.

Deletions cut 5 bases from V and 4 bases from J, with 9 bases between. The CDR3 sequence is 14 residues long. Germline assignment: CDR1 SGHVS and CDR2 FQNEAQ. Method: immunoSEQ multiplex PCR; TCRdb's copy keeps in-frame clones and lacks some. Of about 160,000 clones in the sample, over 85% were seen once. This rearrangement joins TRBV7-8 to TRBJ2-6; D is unclear. Material: PBMCs. The sequence derives from a woman younger than 35 in good health and CMV-seropositive. This CDR3 is CASSPSLGANVLTF. CDR3 sequence (DNA): TGTGCCAGCAGCCCTTCCCTAGGGGCCAACGTCCTGACTTTC.